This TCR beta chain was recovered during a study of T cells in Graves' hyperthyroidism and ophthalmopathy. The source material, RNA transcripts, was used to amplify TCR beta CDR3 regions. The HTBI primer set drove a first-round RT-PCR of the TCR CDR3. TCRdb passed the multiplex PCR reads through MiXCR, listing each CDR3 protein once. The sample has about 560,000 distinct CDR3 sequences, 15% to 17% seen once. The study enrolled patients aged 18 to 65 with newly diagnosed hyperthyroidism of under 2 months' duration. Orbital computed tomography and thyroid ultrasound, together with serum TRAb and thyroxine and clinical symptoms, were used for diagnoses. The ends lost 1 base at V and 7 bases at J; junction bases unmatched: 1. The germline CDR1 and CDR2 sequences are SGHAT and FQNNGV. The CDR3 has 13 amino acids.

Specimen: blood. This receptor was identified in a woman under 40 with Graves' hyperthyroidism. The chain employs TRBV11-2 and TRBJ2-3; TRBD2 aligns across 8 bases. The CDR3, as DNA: TGTGCCAGCAGCTTAGGTAGCGGGAATACGCAGTATTTT. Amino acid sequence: CASSLGSGNTQYF.